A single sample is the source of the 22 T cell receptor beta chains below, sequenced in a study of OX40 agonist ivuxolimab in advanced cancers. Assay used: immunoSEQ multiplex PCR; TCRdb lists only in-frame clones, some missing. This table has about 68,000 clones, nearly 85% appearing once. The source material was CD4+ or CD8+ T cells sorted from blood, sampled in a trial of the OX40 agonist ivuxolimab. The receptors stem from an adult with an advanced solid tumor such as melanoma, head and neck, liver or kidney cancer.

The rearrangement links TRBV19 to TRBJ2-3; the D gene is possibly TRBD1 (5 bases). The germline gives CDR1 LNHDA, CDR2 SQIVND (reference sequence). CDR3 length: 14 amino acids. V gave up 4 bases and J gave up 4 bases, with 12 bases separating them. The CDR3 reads CASSKQGQSDTQYF. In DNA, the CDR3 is TGTGCCAGTAGTAAGCAGGGTCAGTCAGATACGCAGTATTTT.

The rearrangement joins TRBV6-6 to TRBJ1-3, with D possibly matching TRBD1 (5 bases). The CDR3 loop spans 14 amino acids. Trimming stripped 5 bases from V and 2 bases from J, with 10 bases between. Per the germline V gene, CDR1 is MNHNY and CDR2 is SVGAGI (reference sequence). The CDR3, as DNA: TGTGCCAGCAGTGCCGGGACTGCTGGAAACACCATATATTTT. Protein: CASSAGTAGNTIYF.

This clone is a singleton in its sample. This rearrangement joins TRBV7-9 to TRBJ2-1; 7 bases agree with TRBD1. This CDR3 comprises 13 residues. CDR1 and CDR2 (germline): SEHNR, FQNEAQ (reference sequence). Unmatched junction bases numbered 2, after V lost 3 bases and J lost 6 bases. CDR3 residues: CASSFGQANEQFF. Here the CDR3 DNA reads TGTGCCAGCAGCTTCGGACAGGCCAATGAGCAGTTCTTC. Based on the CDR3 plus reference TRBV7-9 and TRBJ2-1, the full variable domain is DTGVSQNPRHKITKRGQNVTFRCDPISEHNRLYWYRQTLGQGPEFLTYFQNEAQLEKSRLLSDRFSAERPKGSFSTLEIQRTEQGDSAMYLCASSFGQANEQFFGPGTRLTVL.

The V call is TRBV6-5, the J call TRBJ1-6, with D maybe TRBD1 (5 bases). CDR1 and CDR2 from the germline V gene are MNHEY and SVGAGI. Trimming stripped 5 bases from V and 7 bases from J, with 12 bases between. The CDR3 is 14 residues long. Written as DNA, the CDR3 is TGTGCCAGCAGTCCCGAGGGGCGGAATTCACCCCTCCACTTT. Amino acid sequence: CASSPEGRNSPLHF.

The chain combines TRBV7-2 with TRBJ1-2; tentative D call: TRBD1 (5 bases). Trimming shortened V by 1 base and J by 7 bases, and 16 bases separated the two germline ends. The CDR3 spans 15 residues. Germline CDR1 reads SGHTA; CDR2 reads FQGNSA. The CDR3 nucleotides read TGTGCCAGCAGCTTAGAGTCCGCGGGGCGGGGTGGCTACACCTTC. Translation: CASSLESAGRGGYTF.

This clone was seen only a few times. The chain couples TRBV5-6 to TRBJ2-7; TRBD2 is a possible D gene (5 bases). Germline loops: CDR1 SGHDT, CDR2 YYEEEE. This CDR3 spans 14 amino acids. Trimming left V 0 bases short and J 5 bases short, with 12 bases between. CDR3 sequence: CASSLVLARDEQYF. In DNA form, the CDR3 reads TGTGCCAGCAGCTTGGTGCTAGCTCGCGACGAGCAGTACTTC.

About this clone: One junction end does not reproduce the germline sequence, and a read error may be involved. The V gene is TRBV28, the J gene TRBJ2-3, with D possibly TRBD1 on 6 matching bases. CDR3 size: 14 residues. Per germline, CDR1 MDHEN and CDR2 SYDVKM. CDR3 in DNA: TGTGCCACTAGGGGGACCCCTAGCACTGATACGCAGTATTTT. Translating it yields CATRGTPSTDTQYF.

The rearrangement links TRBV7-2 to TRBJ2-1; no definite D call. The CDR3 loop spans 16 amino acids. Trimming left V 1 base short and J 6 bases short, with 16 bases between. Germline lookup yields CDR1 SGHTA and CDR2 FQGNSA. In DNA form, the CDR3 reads TGTGCCAGCAGCTTAGTGGCAGGACCGGGTCGCAATGAGCAGTTCTTC. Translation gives CASSLVAGPGRNEQFF.

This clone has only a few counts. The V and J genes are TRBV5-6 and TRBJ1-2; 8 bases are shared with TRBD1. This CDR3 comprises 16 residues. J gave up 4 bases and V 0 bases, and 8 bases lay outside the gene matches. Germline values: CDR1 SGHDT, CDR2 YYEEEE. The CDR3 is CASSLGPDREGYGYTF. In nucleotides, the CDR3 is TGTGCCAGCAGCTTGGGGCCGGACAGGGAAGGCTATGGCTACACCTTC.

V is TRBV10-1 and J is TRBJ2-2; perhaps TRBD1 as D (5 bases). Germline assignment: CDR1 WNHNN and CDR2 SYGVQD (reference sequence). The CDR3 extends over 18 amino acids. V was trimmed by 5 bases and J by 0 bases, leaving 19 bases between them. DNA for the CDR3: TGCGCCAGCAGTAGTCCTTCACGTCAGGGTCCGAACACCGGGGAGCTGTTTTTT. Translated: CASSSPSRQGPNTGELFF.

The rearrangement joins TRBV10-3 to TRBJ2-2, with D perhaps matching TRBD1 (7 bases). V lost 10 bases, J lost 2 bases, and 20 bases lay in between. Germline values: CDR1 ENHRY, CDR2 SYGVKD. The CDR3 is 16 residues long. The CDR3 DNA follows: TGTGCCACCCACTCACCAGGGGGGCTCAACACCGGGGAGCTGTTTTTT. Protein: CATHSPGGLNTGELFF.

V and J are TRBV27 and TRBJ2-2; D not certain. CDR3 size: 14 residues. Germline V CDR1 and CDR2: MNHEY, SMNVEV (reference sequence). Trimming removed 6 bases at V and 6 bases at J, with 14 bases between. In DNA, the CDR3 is TGTGCCAGCAGCTATTCGAGTGTGGCCGGGGAGCTGTTTTTT. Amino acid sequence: CASSYSSVAGELFF.

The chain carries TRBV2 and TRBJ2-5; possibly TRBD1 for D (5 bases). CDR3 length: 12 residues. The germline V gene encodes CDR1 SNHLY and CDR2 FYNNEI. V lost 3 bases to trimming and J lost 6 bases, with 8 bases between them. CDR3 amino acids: CASSDDRQTQYF. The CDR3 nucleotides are TGTGCCAGCAGTGATGACAGACAGACCCAGTACTTC.

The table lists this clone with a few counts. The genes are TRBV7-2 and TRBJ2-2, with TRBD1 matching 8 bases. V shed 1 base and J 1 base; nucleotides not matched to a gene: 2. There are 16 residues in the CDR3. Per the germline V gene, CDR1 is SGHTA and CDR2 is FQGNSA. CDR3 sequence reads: CASSLVGTGNTGELFF. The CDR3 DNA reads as TGTGCCAGCAGCTTAGTGGGGACAGGGAACACCGGGGAGCTGTTTTTT.

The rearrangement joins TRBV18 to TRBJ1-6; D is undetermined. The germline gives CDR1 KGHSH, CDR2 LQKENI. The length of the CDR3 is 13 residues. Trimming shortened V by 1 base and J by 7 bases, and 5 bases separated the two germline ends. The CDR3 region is CASSPQANSPLHF. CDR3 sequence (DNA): TGTGCCAGCTCACCACAGGCCAATTCACCCCTCCACTTT.

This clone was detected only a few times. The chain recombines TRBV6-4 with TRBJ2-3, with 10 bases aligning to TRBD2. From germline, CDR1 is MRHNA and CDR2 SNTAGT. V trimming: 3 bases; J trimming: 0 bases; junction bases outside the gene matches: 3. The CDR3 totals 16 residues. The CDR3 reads CASSDLAGASTDTQYF. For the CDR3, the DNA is TGTGCCAGCAGTGATCTAGCGGGGGCAAGCACAGATACGCAGTATTTT.

CDR3 DNA: TGTGCCAGTAGCGAACAGGGTGGGCAGCCCCAGCATTTT. It codes for CASSEQGGQPQHF. The V and J genes are TRBV19 and TRBJ1-5, with a weak D call TRBD1 (6 bases). The V gene lost 6 bases and the J gene lost 7 bases, with 13 bases spanning the gap. Germline V lookup: CDR1 LNHDA, CDR2 SQIVND (reference sequence). The CDR3 contains 13 residues.

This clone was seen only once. CDR3 nucleotide sequence: TGTGCCAGCAGTGGCCGGGAGTTTTATGGCAATCAGCCCCAGCATTTT. It yields the protein CASSGREFYGNQPQHF. The rearrangement uses TRBV2 and TRBJ1-5, with no clear D. CDR3 length: 16 amino acids. Germline V CDR1 and CDR2: SNHLY, FYNNEI. V lost 4 bases to trimming and J lost 2 bases, with 15 bases between them.

CDR3 protein: CASGRGEGIQYF. CDR3 DNA: TGTGCCAGCGGCAGGGGCGAGGGCATTCAGTACTTC. The chain joins TRBV6-1 to TRBJ2-4, with a weak D call TRBD1 (6 bases). This CDR3 is built from 12 residues. Germline-derived CDR1 and CDR2 are MNHNS and SASEGT. Deletions cut 8 bases from V and 9 bases from J, with 14 bases between.

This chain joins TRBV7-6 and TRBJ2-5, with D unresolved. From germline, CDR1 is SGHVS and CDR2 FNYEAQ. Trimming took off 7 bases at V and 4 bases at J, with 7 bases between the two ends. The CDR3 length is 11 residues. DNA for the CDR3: TGTGCCAGCAAGGGCGGAGAGACCCAGTACTTC. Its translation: CASKGGETQYF.

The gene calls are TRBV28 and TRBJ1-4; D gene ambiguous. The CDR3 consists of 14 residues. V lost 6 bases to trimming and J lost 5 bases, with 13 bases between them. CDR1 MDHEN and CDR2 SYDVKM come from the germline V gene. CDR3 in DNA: TGTGCCAGCAGCTACCCGCAGGAAAATGAAAAACTGTTTTTT. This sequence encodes CASSYPQENEKLFF.

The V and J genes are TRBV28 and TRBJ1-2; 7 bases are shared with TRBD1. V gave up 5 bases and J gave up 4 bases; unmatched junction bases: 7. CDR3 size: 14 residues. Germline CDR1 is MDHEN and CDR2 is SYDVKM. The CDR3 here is CASSPTGTAYGYTF. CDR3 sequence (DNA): TGTGCCAGCAGTCCGACAGGGACGGCCTATGGCTACACCTTC.